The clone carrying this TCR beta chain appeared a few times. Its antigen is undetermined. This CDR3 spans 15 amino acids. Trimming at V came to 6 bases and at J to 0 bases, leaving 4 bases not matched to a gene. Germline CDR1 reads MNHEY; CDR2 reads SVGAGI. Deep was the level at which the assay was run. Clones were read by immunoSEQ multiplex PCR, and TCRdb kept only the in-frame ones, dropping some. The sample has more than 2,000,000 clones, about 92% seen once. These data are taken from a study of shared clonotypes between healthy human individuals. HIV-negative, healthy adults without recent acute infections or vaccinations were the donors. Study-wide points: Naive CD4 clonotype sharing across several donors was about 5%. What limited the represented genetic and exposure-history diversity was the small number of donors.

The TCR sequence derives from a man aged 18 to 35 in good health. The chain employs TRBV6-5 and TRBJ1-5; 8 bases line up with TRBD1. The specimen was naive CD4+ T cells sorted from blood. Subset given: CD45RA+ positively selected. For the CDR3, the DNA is TGTGCCAGCAGCCGGACAGGGATTAGCAATCAGCCCCAGCATTTT. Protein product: CASSRTGISNQPQHF.